This TCR beta chain was documented in a study of cytomegalovirus exposure and HLA in healthy donors. Whole-study findings and limits: Among TCR beta chains, those listed as cytomegalovirus-associated numbered about 150. It was reportedly the case that the classifier diagnosed cytomegalovirus status with high specificity and sensitivity.

Details on this clone: The antigen remains undetermined.

Germline trimming cut 4 bases from V and 0 bases from J; bases unmatched to any gene: 3. CDR3 length: 14 residues. CDR1 SGHDT and CDR2 YYEEEE come from the germline V gene. The study ran its PCR with 60 Vbeta and 13 Jbeta primers. Method: immunoSEQ multiplex PCR; TCRdb's copy keeps in-frame clones and lacks some. Of roughly 100,000 clones in the sample, around four fifths were seen once. The receptor comes from a man aged 50 to 60 in good health and CMV-seronegative. Sequences were obtained from PBMCs. This chain links TRBV5-6 with TRBJ2-7; TRBD1 matches at 8 bases. CDR3 region: CASSGQGSSYEQYF. The DNA for the CDR3 is TGTGCCAGCAGCGGACAGGGCAGCTCCTACGAGCAGTACTTC.